The TCR beta chain described here comes from a study of blood T cell repertoires in COVID-19. Study information: From T cells, B-cell-depleted T cells, or PBMCs came the material, which was cDNA or gDNA.

Seattle participants joined during active infection and were tracked over time. Sequencing used immunoSEQ multiplex PCR; TCRdb keeps in-frame clones, though not all of them. Of about 240,000 clones in the sample, roughly 76% are singletons; the top ten hold roughly 7.4%. The sequenced sample consisted of peripheral blood. The receptor comes from a woman aged 80 or over with COVID-19, enrolled during active disease.

CDR3 sequence (DNA): TGTGCCAGCAGCTGGACAGGCACTACCGGGGAGCTGTTTTTT. It codes for CASSWTGTTGELFF. The chain employs TRBV5-6 and TRBJ2-2; the match to TRBD1 covers 7 bases. V lost 3 bases and J lost 5; bases outside the gene matches: 4. This CDR3 comprises 14 residues. CDR1 is SGHDT, CDR2 YYEEEE, per germline.